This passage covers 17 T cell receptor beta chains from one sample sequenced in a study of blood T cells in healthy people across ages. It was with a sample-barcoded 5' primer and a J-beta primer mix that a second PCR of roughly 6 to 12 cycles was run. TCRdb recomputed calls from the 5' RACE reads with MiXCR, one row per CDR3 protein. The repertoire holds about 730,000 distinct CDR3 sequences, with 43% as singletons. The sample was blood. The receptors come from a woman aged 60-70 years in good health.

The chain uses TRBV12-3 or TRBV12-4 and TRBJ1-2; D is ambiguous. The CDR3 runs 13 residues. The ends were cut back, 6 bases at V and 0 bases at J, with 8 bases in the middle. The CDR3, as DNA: TGTGCCAGCAGGACGGATTCTAACTATGGCTACACCTTC. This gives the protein CASRTDSNYGYTF.

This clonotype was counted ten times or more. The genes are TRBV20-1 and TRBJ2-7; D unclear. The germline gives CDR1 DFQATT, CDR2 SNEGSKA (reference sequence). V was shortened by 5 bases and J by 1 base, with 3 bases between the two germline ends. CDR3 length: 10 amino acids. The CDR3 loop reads CSAASYEQYF. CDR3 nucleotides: TGCAGTGCTGCGTCCTACGAGCAGTACTTC.

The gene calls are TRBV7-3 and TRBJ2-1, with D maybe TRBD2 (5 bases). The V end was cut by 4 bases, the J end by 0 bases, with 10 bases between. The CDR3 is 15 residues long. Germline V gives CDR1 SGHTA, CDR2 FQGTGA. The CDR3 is CASSYEGSSYNEQFF. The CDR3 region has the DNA TGTGCCAGCAGCTATGAGGGCAGCTCCTACAATGAGCAGTTCTTC.

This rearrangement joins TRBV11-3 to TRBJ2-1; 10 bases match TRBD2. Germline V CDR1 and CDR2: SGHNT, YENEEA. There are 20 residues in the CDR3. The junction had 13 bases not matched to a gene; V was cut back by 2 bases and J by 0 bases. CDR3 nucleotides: TGTGCCAGCAGCTTATGGTCGGGGGCTAGCGGGGGAAGCTCCTACAATGAGCAGTTCTTC. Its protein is CASSLWSGASGGSSYNEQFF. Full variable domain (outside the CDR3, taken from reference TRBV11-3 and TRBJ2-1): EAGVVQSPRYKIIEKKQPVAFWCNPISGHNTLYWYLQNLGQGPELLIRYENEEAVDDSQLPKDRFSAERLKGVDSTLKIQPAELGDSAVYLCASSLWSGASGGSSYNEQFFGPGTRLTVL.

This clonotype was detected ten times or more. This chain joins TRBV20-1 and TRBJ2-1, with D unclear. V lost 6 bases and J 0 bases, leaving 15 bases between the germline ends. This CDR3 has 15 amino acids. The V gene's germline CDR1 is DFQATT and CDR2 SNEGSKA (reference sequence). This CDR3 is CSAKTSINSYNEQFF. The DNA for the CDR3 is TGCAGTGCCAAGACAAGCATAAACTCCTACAATGAGCAGTTCTTC.

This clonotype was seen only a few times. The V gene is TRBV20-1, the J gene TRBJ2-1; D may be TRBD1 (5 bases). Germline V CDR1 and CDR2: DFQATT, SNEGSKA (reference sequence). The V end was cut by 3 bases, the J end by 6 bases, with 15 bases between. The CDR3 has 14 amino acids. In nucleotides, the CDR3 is TGCAGTGCTAGTATTACCTCTGGGGCCAATGAGCAGTTCTTC. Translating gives CSASITSGANEQFF.

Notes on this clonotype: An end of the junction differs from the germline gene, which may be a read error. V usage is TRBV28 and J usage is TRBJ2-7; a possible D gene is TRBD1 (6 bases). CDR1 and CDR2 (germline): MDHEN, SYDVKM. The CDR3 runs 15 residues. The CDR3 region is CASSQTGLSSCEQYF. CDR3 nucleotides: TGTGCCAGCAGTCAGACAGGCCTAAGCTCCTGCGAGCAGTACTTC.

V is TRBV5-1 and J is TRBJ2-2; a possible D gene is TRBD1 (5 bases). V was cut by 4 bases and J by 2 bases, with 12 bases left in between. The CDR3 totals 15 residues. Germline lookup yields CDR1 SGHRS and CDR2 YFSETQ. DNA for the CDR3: TGCGCCAGCAGCAAGCCACAGGTCAACACCGGGGAGCTGTTTTTT. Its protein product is CASSKPQVNTGELFF.

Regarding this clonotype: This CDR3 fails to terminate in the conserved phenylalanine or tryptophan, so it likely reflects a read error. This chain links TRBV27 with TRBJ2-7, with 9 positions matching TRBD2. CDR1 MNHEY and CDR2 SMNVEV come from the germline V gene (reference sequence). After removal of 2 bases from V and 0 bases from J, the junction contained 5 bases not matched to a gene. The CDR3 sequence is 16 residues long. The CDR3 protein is CASSLRSGGSSYEQYL. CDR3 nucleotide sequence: TGTGCCAGCAGTTTAAGAAGCGGGGGGAGCTCCTACGAGCAGTACTTA.

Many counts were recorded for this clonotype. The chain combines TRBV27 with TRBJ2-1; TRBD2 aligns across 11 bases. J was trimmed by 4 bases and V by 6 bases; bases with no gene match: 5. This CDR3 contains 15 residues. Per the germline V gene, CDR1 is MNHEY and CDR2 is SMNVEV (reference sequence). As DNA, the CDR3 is TGTGCCAGCAGCTCCATAGCGGGGGGGTACAATGAGCAGTTCTTC. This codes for CASSSIAGGYNEQFF.

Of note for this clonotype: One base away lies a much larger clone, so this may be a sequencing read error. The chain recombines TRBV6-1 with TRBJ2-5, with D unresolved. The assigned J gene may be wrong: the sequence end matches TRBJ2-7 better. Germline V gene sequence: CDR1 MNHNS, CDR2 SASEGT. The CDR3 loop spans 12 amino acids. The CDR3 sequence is CAGSEVSYEQYF. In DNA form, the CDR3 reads TGTGCCGGCAGTGAAGTCAGCTACGAGCAGTACTTC.

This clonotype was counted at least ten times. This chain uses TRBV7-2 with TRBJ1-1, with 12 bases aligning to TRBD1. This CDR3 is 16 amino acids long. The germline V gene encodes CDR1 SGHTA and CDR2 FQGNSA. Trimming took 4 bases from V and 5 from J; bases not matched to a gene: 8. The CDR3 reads CASSSRPGQGATEAFF. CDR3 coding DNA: TGTGCCAGCAGCTCGCGCCCGGGACAGGGGGCGACTGAAGCTTTCTTT.

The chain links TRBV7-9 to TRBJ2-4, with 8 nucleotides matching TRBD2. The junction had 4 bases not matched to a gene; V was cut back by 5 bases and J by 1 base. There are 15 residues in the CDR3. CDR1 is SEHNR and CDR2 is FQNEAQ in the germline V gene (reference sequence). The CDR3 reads CASSNSGTAKNIQYF. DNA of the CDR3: TGTGCCAGCAGCAATAGCGGGACGGCCAAAAACATTCAGTACTTC.

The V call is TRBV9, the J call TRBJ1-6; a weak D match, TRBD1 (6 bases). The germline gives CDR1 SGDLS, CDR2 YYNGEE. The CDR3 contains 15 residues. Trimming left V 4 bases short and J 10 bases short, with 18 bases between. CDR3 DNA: TGTGCCAGCAGCCTACAGGGTGAGGGAGAGTCACCCCTCCACTTT. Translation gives CASSLQGEGESPLHF.

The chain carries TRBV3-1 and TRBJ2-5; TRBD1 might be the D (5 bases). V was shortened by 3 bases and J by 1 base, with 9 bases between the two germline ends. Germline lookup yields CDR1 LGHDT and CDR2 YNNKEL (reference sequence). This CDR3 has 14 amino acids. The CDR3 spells CASSHAGIQETQYF. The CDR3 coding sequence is TGTGCCAGCAGCCACGCAGGGATCCAAGAGACCCAGTACTTC.

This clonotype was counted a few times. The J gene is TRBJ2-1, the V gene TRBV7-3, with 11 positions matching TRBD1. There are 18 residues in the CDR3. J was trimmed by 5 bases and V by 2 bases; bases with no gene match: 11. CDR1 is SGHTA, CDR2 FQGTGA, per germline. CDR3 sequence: CASSLGPRTGGYDNEQFF. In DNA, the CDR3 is TGTGCCAGCAGCTTAGGCCCCCGGACAGGGGGCTACGACAATGAGCAGTTCTTC.

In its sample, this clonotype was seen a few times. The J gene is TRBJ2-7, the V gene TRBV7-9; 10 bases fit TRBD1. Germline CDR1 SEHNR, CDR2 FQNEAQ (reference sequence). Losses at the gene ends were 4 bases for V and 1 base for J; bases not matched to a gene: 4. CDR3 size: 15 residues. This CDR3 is CASSSWTGGSYEQYF. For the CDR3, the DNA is TGTGCCAGCAGCTCTTGGACAGGGGGGTCCTACGAGCAGTACTTC.